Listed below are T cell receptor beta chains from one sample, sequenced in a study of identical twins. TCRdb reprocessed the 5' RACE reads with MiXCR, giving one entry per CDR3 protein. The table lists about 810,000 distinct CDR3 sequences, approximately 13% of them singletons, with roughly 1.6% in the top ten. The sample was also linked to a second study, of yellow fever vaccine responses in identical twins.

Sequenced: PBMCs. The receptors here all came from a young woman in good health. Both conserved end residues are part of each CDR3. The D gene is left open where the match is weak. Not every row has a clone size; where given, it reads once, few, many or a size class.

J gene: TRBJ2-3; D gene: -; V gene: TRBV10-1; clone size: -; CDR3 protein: CASSEWAAGTDTQYF; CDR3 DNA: TGCGCCAGCAGTGAGTGGGCCGCGGGCACAGATACGCAGTATTTT
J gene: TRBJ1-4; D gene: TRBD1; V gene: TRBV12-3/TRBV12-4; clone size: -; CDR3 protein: CASTSTGVFATNEKLFF; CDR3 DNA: TGTGCCAGCACGTCGACAGGGGTCTTTGCAACTAATGAAAAACTGTTTTTT
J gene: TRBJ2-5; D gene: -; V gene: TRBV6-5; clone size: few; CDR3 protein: CASSYSRGPQETQYF; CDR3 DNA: TGTGCCAGCAGTTACTCGCGGGGCCCACAAGAGACCCAGTACTTC
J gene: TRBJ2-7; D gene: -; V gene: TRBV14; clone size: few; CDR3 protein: CASSPGLAFYEQYF; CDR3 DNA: TGTGCCAGCAGCCCGGGCCTTGCTTTCTACGAGCAGTACTTC
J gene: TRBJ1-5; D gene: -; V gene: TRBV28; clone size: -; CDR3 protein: CASSLGGAGDQPQHF; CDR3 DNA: TGTGCCAGCAGTTTGGGGGGGGCAGGGGATCAGCCCCAGCATTTT
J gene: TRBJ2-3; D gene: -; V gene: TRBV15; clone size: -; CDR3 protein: CATSRKRRGDFTDTQYF; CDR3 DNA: TGTGCCACCAGCAGAAAAAGGAGGGGGGATTTCACAGATACGCAGTATTTT
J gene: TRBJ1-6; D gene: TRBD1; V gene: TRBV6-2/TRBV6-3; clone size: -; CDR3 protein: CASSTGTGSSYNSPLHF; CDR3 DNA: TGTGCCAGCAGTACGGGGACAGGGAGCTCCTATAATTCACCCCTCCACTTT
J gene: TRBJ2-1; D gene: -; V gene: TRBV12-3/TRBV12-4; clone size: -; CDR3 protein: CASSPRQDPSSMQFF; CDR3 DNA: TGTGCCAGCAGTCCCAGACAAGACCCCTCAAGCATGCAGTTCTTC
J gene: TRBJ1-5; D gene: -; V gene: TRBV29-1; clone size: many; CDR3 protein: CSVGGTGGQPQHF; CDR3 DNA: TGCAGCGTCGGAGGAACTGGTGGTCAGCCCCAGCATTTT
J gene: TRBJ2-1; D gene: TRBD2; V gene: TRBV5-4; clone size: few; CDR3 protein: CASSLAGLAGAGEQFF; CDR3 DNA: TGTGCCAGCAGCTTGGCAGGACTAGCGGGAGCGGGTGAGCAGTTCTTC
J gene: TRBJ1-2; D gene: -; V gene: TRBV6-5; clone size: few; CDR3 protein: CASSYSGSSDYGYTF; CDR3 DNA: TGTGCCAGCAGTTACTCGGGCAGTTCTGACTATGGCTACACCTTC
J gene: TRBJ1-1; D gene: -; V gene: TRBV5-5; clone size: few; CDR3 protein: CASSLVGWQLNTEAFF; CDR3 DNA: TGTGCCAGCAGCTTGGTGGGGTGGCAGCTGAACACTGAAGCTTTCTTT
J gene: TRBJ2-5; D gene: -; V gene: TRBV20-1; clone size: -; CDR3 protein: CCARGRRRGPGAQETQYF; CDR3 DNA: TGCTGTGCTAGGGGCCGTAGGCGGGGGCCGGGAGCACAAGAGACCCAGTACTTC
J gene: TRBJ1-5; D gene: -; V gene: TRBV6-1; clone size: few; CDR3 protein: CASRKGGGSNQPQHF; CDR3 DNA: TGTGCCAGCAGGAAGGGGGGAGGCAGCAATCAGCCCCAGCATTTT
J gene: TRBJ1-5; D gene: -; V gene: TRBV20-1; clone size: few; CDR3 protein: CSARRDYSNQPQHF; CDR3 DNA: TGCAGTGCTAGAAGGGATTATAGCAATCAGCCCCAGCATTTT
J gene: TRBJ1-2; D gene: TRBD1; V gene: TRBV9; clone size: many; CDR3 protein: CASSTRQGDIYGYTF; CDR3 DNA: TGTGCCAGCAGCACCCGACAGGGGGACATCTATGGCTACACCTTC
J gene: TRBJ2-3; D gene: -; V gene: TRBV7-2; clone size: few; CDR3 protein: CASSLDFITQYF; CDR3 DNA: TGTGCCAGCAGCTTAGACTTTATTACGCAGTATTTT